The 2 T cell receptor beta chains below come from one sample, sequenced in a study of cytomegalovirus exposure and HLA in healthy donors. Using immunoSEQ multiplex PCR, the repertoire was profiled, and TCRdb retains in-frame clones only, with some absent. The data show around 300,000 clones, with roughly 86% seen just once and around 0.88% held by the top ten. Sequencing was performed on PBMCs. Receptor source: a young man in good health and CMV-seronegative.

This chain joins TRBV6-1 and TRBJ1-1, with D tentatively TRBD1 (6 bases). From germline, CDR1 is MNHNS and CDR2 SASEGT. This CDR3 spans 13 amino acids. Trimming removed 11 bases from V and 1 base from J, with 14 bases in between. The CDR3 here is CALYQGPNTEAFF. The CDR3 DNA reads as TGTGCCTTATACCAGGGGCCGAACACTGAAGCTTTCTTT.

This rearrangement joins TRBV18 to TRBJ1-1; D is unresolved. This CDR3 spans 14 amino acids. CDR1 is KGHSH, CDR2 LQKENI, per germline. V was shortened by 3 bases and J by 3 bases, with 11 bases between the two germline ends. CDR3 region: CASSPRGPDTEAFF. CDR3 nucleotides: TGTGCCAGCTCACCGCGGGGTCCGGACACTGAAGCTTTCTTT.